A selection of T cell receptor beta chains follows, all from one sample in a study of shared clonotypes between healthy human individuals. The protocol was immunoSEQ multiplex PCR, while the TCRdb copy is restricted to in-frame clones and leaves out a portion. The data contain about 480,000 clones, around 79% of them seen just once; the ten biggest clones take up roughly an eighth. The material sequenced was PBMCs. Receptors originate from a woman in her forties in good health. Some clones in this sample may be carry-over from other donors' samples. CDR3s include the opening cysteine and the closing phenylalanine or tryptophan. Fields, in order: V gene, J gene, clone size, D gene, CDR3 DNA, CDR3 protein. The D gene is left open where the match is weak. Expanded clones get a size class; other rows say once, few or many, or leave the size out.

TRBV29-1	TRBJ2-1	-	-	TGCAGCGTTGATCGGGGAAATGAGCAGTTCTTC	CSVDRGNEQFF
TRBV4-3	TRBJ1-2	-	-	TGCGCCAGCAGCCAAGATAGCGGAGTCTATGGCTACACCTTC	CASSQDSGVYGYTF
TRBV28	TRBJ2-2	-	-	TGTGCCAGCAGGGGTCCGCGCGGCCCCACTAAGAACACCGGGGAGCTGTTTTTT	CASRGPRGPTKNTGELFF
TRBV12-5	TRBJ2-1	-	-	TGTGCTAGTGGTTTGGCCTTCACAGGGAGCTCCTACAATGAGCAGTTCTTC	CASGLAFTGSSYNEQFF
TRBV19	TRBJ2-1	once	-	TGTGCCAGTAGTATAGCGGGAGCTGCCTACAATGAGCAGTTCTTC	CASSIAGAAYNEQFF
TRBV4-3	TRBJ2-2	-	-	TGCGCCAGCAACCCGGACCGGAACACCGGGGAGCTGTTTTTT	CASNPDRNTGELFF
TRBV13	TRBJ2-3	-	TRBD2	TGTGCCAGCAGCCACCCAGCGGGACTAGCGGGAGGGGCCACAGATACGCAGTATTTT	CASSHPAGLAGGATDTQYF
TRBV11-1	TRBJ2-1	-	-	TGTGCCAGCAGCTTAGGGGGGCGCTCCGGCCCCTACAATGAGCAGTTCTTC	CASSLGGRSGPYNEQFF
TRBV19	TRBJ1-1	once	-	TGTGCCAGTAGTCCAACTGGGGTCACTGAAGCTTTCTTT	CASSPTGVTEAFF
TRBV5-4	TRBJ2-1	-	TRBD2	TGTGCCAGCAGCTTGGGGACTAGCGTCAACAATGAGCAGTTCTTC	CASSLGTSVNNEQFF
TRBV28	TRBJ1-5	-	-	TGTGCCAGCAGGCTAGGAGGAGAAAATCAGCCCCAGCATTTT	CASRLGGENQPQHF
TRBV5-6	TRBJ1-5	-	-	TGTGCCAGCAGCTTAAATAATCAGCCCCAGCATTTT	CASSLNNQPQHF
TRBV28	TRBJ1-1	-	TRBD1	TGTGCCAGCAGTGCCTGGGGGACAGGGGGCACTGAAGCTTTCTTT	CASSAWGTGGTEAFF
TRBV11-2	TRBJ2-3	-	-	TGTGCCAGCAGCCCCCGGCTAGCGGATACGCAGTATTTT	CASSPRLADTQYF
TRBV6-5	TRBJ2-7	once	-	TGTGCCAGCAGCGCCGACGCCTCCTACGAGCAGTACTTC	CASSADASYEQYF
TRBV27	TRBJ2-2	once	-	TGTGCCAGCAGTGACCTGGGGGACCCCGGGGAGCTGTTTTTT	CASSDLGDPGELFF
TRBV11-2	TRBJ2-7	-	TRBD2	TGTGCCAGCAGCCCCCGACTAGCGGGCGAGCAGTACTTC	CASSPRLAGEQYF
TRBV10-2	TRBJ2-1	-	TRBD2	TGCGCCAGCGGCCCGTCTGCGACGGGAGGTCATGAGCAGTTCTTC	CASGPSATGGHEQFF
TRBV7-9	TRBJ2-7	-	-	TGTGCCAGCAGCATCGACAGTTACGAGCAGTACTTC	CASSIDSYEQYF
TRBV19	TRBJ2-1	once	-	TGTGCCAGTAGTCCCCTATCAGGGAATGAGCAGTTCTTC	CASSPLSGNEQFF
TRBV25-1	TRBJ2-3	-	TRBD1	TGTGCCAGCAGCGTCGGGACAGGGGGCCCCACAGATACGCAGTATTTT	CASSVGTGGPTDTQYF
TRBV13	TRBJ2-7	-	-	TGTGCCAGCAGCTTATCAACAGACTACGAGCAGTACTTC	CASSLSTDYEQYF
TRBV5-4	TRBJ2-5	-	-	TGTGCCAGCAGGGGGGGTGACAGGTACCAAGAGACCCAGTACTTC	CASRGGDRYQETQYF
TRBV4-3	TRBJ2-2	-	-	TGCGCCAGCAGCCAAGGCACCGGGGAGCTGTTTTTT	CASSQGTGELFF
TRBV6-5	TRBJ1-1	-	-	TGTGCCAGCAGTTACCACAGGATGAACACTGAAGCTTTCTTT	CASSYHRMNTEAFF
TRBV7-8	TRBJ1-2	-	-	TGTGCCAGCAGCCTTGGACCGATAGGCTATGGCTACACCTTC	CASSLGPIGYGYTF
TRBV2	TRBJ1-5	-	-	TGTGCCAGCAGTGAAGCGTTAGGAGGAGATCAGCCCCAGCATTTT	CASSEALGGDQPQHF
TRBV25-1	TRBJ1-3	few	TRBD1	TGTGCCAGCAGTGATCTGACAGGGAGTAGAAACACCATATATTTT	CASSDLTGSRNTIYF
TRBV15	TRBJ1-2	-	-	TGTGCCACCAGCAGGTCCACCGCCAACTATGGCTACACCTTC	CATSRSTANYGYTF
TRBV30	TRBJ2-2	-	TRBD1	TGTGCCTGCAAAGGGGGCTTGTTCGCCGGGGAGCTGTTTTTT	CACKGGLFAGELFF
TRBV7-8	TRBJ1-2	-	-	TGTGCCAGCAGCTTAGTGCCAGGGGCTCCCTACACCTTC	CASSLVPGAPYTF
TRBV18	TRBJ2-3	-	-	TGTGCCAGCTCACCACTTACAGGAATTACAGATACGCAGTATTTT	CASSPLTGITDTQYF
TRBV5-4	TRBJ2-3	-	TRBD2	TGTGCCAGCAGGCGGTCAGCGGGGATGGCAGATACGCAGTATTTT	CASRRSAGMADTQYF
TRBV9	TRBJ2-1	-	TRBD2	TGTGCCAGCAGCGAAAGCGGGGGAACCTACAATGAGCAGTTCTTC	CASSESGGTYNEQFF
TRBV7-8	TRBJ2-1	-	-	TGTGCCAGCAGCTCCCAAATGTTGCCCTACAATGAGCAGTTCTTC	CASSSQMLPYNEQFF
TRBV5-4	TRBJ2-7	-	-	TGTGCCAGCAGCCCTGGGACGGAGAGGGGCGAGCAGTACTTC	CASSPGTERGEQYF
TRBV5-4	TRBJ2-3	-	-	TGTGCCAGCAGCCAGAGTAGTCACCTTACAGATACGCAGTATTTT	CASSQSSHLTDTQYF